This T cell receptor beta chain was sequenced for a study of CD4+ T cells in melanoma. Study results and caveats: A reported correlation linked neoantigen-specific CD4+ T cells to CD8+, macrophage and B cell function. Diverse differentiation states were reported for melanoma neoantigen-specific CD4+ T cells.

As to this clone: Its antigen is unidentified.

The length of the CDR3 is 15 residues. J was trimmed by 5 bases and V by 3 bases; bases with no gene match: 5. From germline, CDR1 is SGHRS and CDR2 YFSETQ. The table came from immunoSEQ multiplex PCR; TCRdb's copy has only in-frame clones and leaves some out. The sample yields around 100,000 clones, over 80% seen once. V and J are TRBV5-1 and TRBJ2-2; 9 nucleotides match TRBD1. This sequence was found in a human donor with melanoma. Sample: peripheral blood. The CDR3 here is CASSSQGAQTGELFF. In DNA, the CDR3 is TGCGCCAGCAGCTCACAGGGGGCGCAAACCGGGGAGCTGTTTTTT. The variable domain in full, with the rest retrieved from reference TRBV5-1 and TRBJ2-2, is KAGVTQTPRYLIKTRGQQVTLSCSPISGHRSVSWYQQTPGQGLQFLFEYFSETQRNKGNFPGRFSGRQFSNSRSEMNVSTLELGDSALYLCASSSQGAQTGELFFGEGSRLTVL.